Sequencing of this T cell receptor beta chain was carried out in a study of glioma-infiltrating T cells after dendritic cell vaccination. Background on the study: Dendritic cells derived from monocytes and pulsed with autologous tumor lysate formed the vaccine.

The sample holds one count of this clone. The antigen remains undetermined. The study, taken as a whole, reports: Survival was not directly related to TCR clonality in these patients.

Primers: 60 V beta forward and 13 J beta reverse. Method: immunoSEQ multiplex PCR; TCRdb's copy keeps in-frame clones and lacks some. Among more than 85,000 clones listed, 85% to 90% were seen once. The CDR3 has 15 residues. The V end lost 2 bases, the J end lost 2 bases, and 14 bases lay between the germline ends. Germline V gene sequence: CDR1 SGHKS, CDR2 YYEKEE (reference sequence). The chain combines TRBV5-5 with TRBJ2-7; tentatively, D is TRBD2 (6 bases). This clonotype was obtained from a human donor with glioblastoma. The source was blood, collected before dendritic cell vaccination. The DNA of the CDR3 is TGTGCCAGCAGCTTAAGAAACGGACTAACCTACGAGCAGTACTTC. Encoded protein: CASSLRNGLTYEQYF.